One sample yielded the 4 T cell receptor beta chains listed below, sequenced in a study of CD8 T cells in ankylosing spondylitis. TCRdb itself ran the 5' RACE reads through MiXCR, one entry per CDR3 protein. The sample lists 180,000 or so distinct CDR3 sequences, 11% seen once, with 29% in the top ten. The specimen was blood, either unsorted or a sorted T cell fraction (not recorded which). The receptors were sampled from a male donor with ankylosing spondylitis or in good health (not recorded which).

This clonotype was seen a handful of times. V is TRBV18 and J is TRBJ1-3, with 9 bases identical to TRBD1. J was trimmed by 5 bases and V by 3 bases; bases with no gene match: 5. The CDR3 contains 15 residues. CDR1 and CDR2 (germline): KGHSH, LQKENI. The CDR3: CASSPPGQGRNTIYF. CDR3 DNA sequence: TGTGCCAGCTCACCGCCGGGACAGGGAAGAAACACCATATATTTT.

Remarks on this clonotype: This could be a read error, since a much larger clone is one nucleotide away. This chain joins TRBV12-3 or TRBV12-4 and TRBJ2-3; 7 nucleotides align to TRBD1. There are 15 residues in the CDR3. The trim removed 6 bases at V and 6 bases at J, leaving 12 bases unmatched. CDR3 sequence (DNA): TGTGCCAGCAGCCCATCTCACAGGGGTAGTGATACGCAGTATTTT. This encodes CASSPSHRGSDTQYF.

This clonotype has just a few counts. The chain couples TRBV20-1 to TRBJ2-1, with 8 bases identical to TRBD2. The V gene end was trimmed by 3 bases and the J gene end by 5 bases; junction bases not matched to a gene: 9. Germline loops: CDR1 DFQATT, CDR2 SNEGSKA (reference sequence). There are 15 residues in the CDR3. The chain's CDR3 is CSASTLARGDNEQFF. CDR3 bases: TGCAGTGCTAGTACGCTGGCGCGGGGGGACAATGAGCAGTTCTTC.

The sample holds many counts of this clonotype. This chain links TRBV10-3 with TRBJ1-4, with TRBD1 matching over 7 bases. The trim removed 3 bases at V and 0 bases at J, leaving 4 bases unmatched. The CDR3 consists of 16 residues. CDR1 is ENHRY, CDR2 SYGVKD, per germline. This chain's CDR3 is CAISDKGQTTNEKLFF. In DNA form, the CDR3 reads TGTGCCATCAGTGATAAGGGACAGACAACTAATGAAAAACTGTTTTTT.